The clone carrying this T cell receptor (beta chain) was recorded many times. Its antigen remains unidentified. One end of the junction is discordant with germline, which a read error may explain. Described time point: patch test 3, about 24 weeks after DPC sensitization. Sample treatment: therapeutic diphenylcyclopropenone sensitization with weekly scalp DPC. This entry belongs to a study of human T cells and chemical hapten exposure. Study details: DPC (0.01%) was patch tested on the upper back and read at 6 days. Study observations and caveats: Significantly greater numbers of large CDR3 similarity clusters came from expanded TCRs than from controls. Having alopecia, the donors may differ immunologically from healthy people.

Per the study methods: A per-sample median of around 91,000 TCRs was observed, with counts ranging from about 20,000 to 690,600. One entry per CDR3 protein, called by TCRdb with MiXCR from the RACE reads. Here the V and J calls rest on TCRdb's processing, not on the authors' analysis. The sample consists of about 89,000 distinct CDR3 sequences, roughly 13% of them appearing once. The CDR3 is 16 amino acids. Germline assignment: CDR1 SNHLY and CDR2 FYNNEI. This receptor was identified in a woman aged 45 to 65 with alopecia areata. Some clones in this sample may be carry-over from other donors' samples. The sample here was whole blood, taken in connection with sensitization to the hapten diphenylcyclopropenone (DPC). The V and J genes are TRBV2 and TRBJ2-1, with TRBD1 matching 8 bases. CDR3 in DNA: TGTGCCAGCAGAGATGACGACAGGGGCCCCTATAATGAGCAGTTCTTC. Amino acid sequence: CASRDDDRGPYNEQFF.